The subject of this entry is one T cell receptor (beta chain). Its antigen target is currently unknown. One end of the junction does not line up with germline, which may come from a read error. Libraries were constructed by the immunoSEQ multiplex PCR assay. For the multiplex PCR, a mixture combining 60 forward primers for TCR Vbeta segments and 13 reverse primers for TCR Jbeta segments was used. A multiplex PCR assay on genomic DNA amplified the CDR3 region of rearranged TCR beta genes. On the Illumina HiSeq System, the amplified TCR beta libraries were sequenced as 87-base-pair reads. Concerning the study's data processing: In a later analysis, roughly 80 million unique TCR beta chains were counted across the approximately 640 repertoires, and around 10 million of these chains were shared by at least two donors. Raw reads were error-corrected and collapsed into unique sequences by a nearest-neighbor algorithm in which closely related sequences were merged to remove PCR and sequencing errors. Alignment of CDR3 sequences to IMGT reference sequences was used to assign V, D and J gene segments. For a sequence to be retained, a match of at least six nucleotides was required to both a V gene segment and a J gene segment. A rearrangement was called productive if the CDR3 had no stop codons and remained in frame with V and J, and every other rearrangement was called non-productive. Following IMGT convention, CDR3 was defined as the stretch from the second conserved V-encoded cysteine to the conserved J-encoded phenylalanine. The earlier analysis of about 590 of the donors excluded sequences that lacked an unambiguous match to a single V gene segment. An earlier analysis of around 600 of the donors classified V segments as functional when productive rearrangements were above 56.7% and as segregating when the standard deviation between donors was above 5%. A statistical classification framework was built for diagnosing cytomegalovirus status from the catalog of TCR beta chain sequences. In a later analysis, TCR nucleotide sequences were compared against IMGT/GENE-DB human TR gene sequences so that V and J genes could be assigned. In a later analysis, CDR3 sequences and most-parsimonious VDJ recombination scenarios were assigned using the TCRdist pipeline. In a later analysis, each TCR beta chain was defined by its CDR3 amino acid sequence together with its V-gene family, and reads lacking a unique V-gene family were excluded. As a way to deal with suspected cross-contamination and a sequencing artifact, a later analysis dropped under 600 nucleotide sequences that were highly shared and had low generation probability. In a later analysis, a clonal expansion index for each public chain was calculated from normalized within-repertoire ranks of inferred template counts. In a later analysis, generation probabilities were computed with a VDJ recombination model fitted to out-of-frame rearrangements, and the resulting probabilities were checked against IGoR. A later analysis scored TCR-TCR, TCR-HLA and TCR-CMV co-occurrence with hypergeometric tests, applying a repertoire-size bias correction to TCR pairs. False discovery rates were estimated in a later analysis by permuting HLA or CMV assignments 20 times. In a later analysis, co-occurring TCRs were grouped with DBSCAN, and TCRdist sequence similarity was added when clustering was performed within HLA-allele-positive subsets. Repertoires with fewer than 30,000 or more than 120,000 public chains were left out of co-occurrence clustering, as were about five repertoires with anomalous nucleotide sharing. The immuneACCESS repertoire file appears here via TCRdb, limited to in-frame rearrangements. These files lack a portion of the clones; in checked studies, under half of the deficit traces to unresolved V genes, and the cause of the others is not known. V and J calls and clone size are those listed in that table; D and trimming were worked out from the DNA. Across this sample there are 160,000 or so clones, with approximately 85% seen only once. The biggest ten clones account for over 8.5% of the sample.

In total, 500 to 700 healthy bone marrow donors made up the cohort. All cohort members were sampled while nominally healthy, although unrecorded immune exposures were likely present. The donor tested CMV seropositive and was one of the 289 seropositive cohort members. A peripheral blood sample was provided by each donor, and peripheral blood mononuclear cells were used for TCR beta sequencing. The Qiagen DNeasy Blood Extraction Kit was used to extract genomic DNA from the blood cell samples. This sample stems from a study of cytomegalovirus exposure and HLA in healthy donors (dated by TCRdb to about 2017). In terms of the full investigation: An earlier analysis of approximately 640 of the donors reported 250 to 300 Gb of sequence data and roughly 110 million unique TCR beta sequences from some 180 million T cells. The number of donors typed differed by locus, with roughly 620-630 for A, B, C, DRB1 and DQB1, roughly 550 for DQA1, about 610 for DPA1, and around 450 for DPB1. In a later analysis, previously published TCR beta repertoires from 666 donors were re-analyzed and high-resolution HLA genotyping was added so that TCR occurrence patterns could be studied. An early release covering approximately 600 HLA-typed donors comprised approximately 290 gigabases of sequencing data and around 80 million unique TCR sequences. Besides the first cohort of roughly 640 subjects, a separate validation cohort made up of 120 different subjects was used. In an earlier analysis of more than 550 of the donors, high-throughput TCR beta sequencing was used to judge whether each TCR beta V gene segment behaved as functional or pseudogenic. Roughly five DR-DQ haplotypes were treated as single units for association and clustering because of strong linkage in the cohort. The genetic ancestry cluster associated with self-reported Caucasian donors included 81% of the 398 genotyped donors. Rather than using new phenotypic data, the later analysis identified candidate immune exposures from TCR beta sequences and from how often those sequences occurred across donors. The study was designed to test whether signatures of past pathogen exposure could be identified by cataloging public T cell receptors. To predict cytomegalovirus infection status, the study brought together high-throughput TCR immunosequencing, statistical association of individual TCRs with disease status, and machine learning. Donor age, sex, ethnicity and CMV serostatus were compiled together with the repertoire data. The study used immunosequencing to profile the T cell repertoires of 666 subjects and linked those repertoires to cytomegalovirus serostatus. On average, over 200,000 unique TCR beta nucleotide sequences were sequenced per donor among 398 genotyped donors of the cohort, with roughly 18% of those sequences being non-productive. A later genetic analysis used genome-wide SNP genotypes for about 60% of the roughly 670 donors, treating that subset as a discovery cohort. All discovery cohort repertoires had been generated on a single sequencing platform. HLA typing covered class I and class II loci at four-digit resolution. Results the study describes overall, beyond this receptor: Linkage disequilibrium might explain the correlated functional status among segregating V segments, but an unknown experimental factor could not be ruled out. Specific HLA alleles were associated with around 18,000 TCR beta sequences at a false discovery rate of 0.05 in a later analysis. Compared with equally common non-associated chains, HLA-associated TCR beta chains in a later analysis were more clonally expanded and had lower generation probabilities. Most TCR sequences were observed very rarely across donors, whereas some public TCRs were present in many individuals. A further reported finding was that TCR beta sequences accurately predicted the HLA-A and HLA-B alleles for most subjects in the first cohort. Strong co-occurrence of HLA alleles, especially DR and DQ, made assigning TCR associations to individual alleles difficult. According to a later genetic analysis, donors in an Asian-associated ancestry cluster had fewer N-insertions in productive TCRs than the approximately 670-donor mean. According to a later analysis, most CMV-associated TCR beta chains appeared to be HLA-restricted, and the HLA associations seemed to be driven largely by CMV exposure. A cluster of highly shared sequence variants was judged likely to be a technical artifact of the sequencing pipeline. The cohort was sequenced for TCR beta chains only, and without alpha or paired-chain data the features that could be detected were limited. The classifier was reported to diagnose cytomegalovirus status with high specificity and sensitivity in both the original cohort and the validation cohort. The authors suggested that the approach could potentially be extended to other disease states and immunological phenotypes. In a later analysis, the rate of TCR association differed among HLA loci, with DRB1 alleles having the most associated TCRs and HLA-C alleles having the fewest. A later analysis reported that several top co-occurrence clusters appeared linked to parvovirus B19, influenza, CMV and Epstein-Barr virus. Because HLA typing was missing for some donors at each locus, association tests included only the typed subset. CMV serostatus was the only immune exposure information available for the cohort. Some IMGT-functional V segments, including TRBV6-2 and TRBV6-3, could not be distinguished by the 87-base-pair reads and were therefore excluded. The study gave a list of 150 to 200 TCR beta chains associated with cytomegalovirus. Because counts were too low, roughly 16 rarely observed V segments, including chromosome 9 orphons, were excluded from the earlier analysis of fewer than 650 of the donors. Three of the identified cytomegalovirus-associated TCR beta chains were confirmed in vitro to be specific for cytomegalovirus antigens. An association between a missense DCLRE1C variant and V-gene and J-gene trimming of TCR beta chains was found in a later genetic analysis and replicated in an independent cohort. Sequencing depth was assumed to be roughly uniform across donors in the presence/absence analyses, though that assumption may not hold. In an earlier analysis of about 550 of the donors, most TCR beta V segments were observed in productive rearrangements about 87% or about 30% of the time, broadly matching IMGT annotations.

CDR1 and CDR2 are read off the germline V gene (reference sequence) as SSHAT and FNYEAQ. Including cysteine and phenylalanine, the CDR3 has 15 amino acids. Only the CDR3 DNA stays, 45 bases, in frame from base 1. The chain is made from TRBV7-7 and TRBJ2-7; the junction holds 9 bases that match TRBD2. The receptor was derived from a man between 50 and 59 years old in good health and CMV-seropositive. The sample consisted of PBMCs. The CDR3 reads as follows: CASSTAPGLASEQYF. The DNA sequence is TGTGCTAGCAGCACAGCTCCGGGACTAGCTTCCGAGCAGTACTTC.